The clone carrying this TCR beta chain was seen only a few times. The junction and the germline gene differ at one end; a read error may be behind it. The time point is: newly diagnosed GD, antithyroid drugs for less than 3 months. Isolated PBMC RNA provided the starting material for the TCR library. Arm-PCR of CDR3 regions and iRepertoire HTBI primers were used to build TCR beta libraries. Authors' processing steps: Samples revealed roughly 60 TRBV and 11 to 15 TRBJ segments. TCRdb redid the calling of the multiplex PCR reads with MiXCR, one entry per CDR3 protein. The V and J calls shown here were made by TCRdb, not taken from the authors' results. The repertoire consists of approximately 440,000 distinct CDR3 sequences, with 15% to 20% occurring once and the leading ten covering 10% to 15%. This sample stems from a study of regulatory T cells in long-lasting Graves disease. Study as a whole: Patients with new Graves' disease had used antithyroid drugs below 3 months.

The CDR3 runs 14 residues. Germline assignment: CDR1 MNHEY and CDR2 SMNVEV (reference sequence). Separately, the same data were catalogued under a study of T cells in Graves' hyperthyroidism and ophthalmopathy. Turning to that study: Absent ophthalmopathy progression within 18 months defined stable Graves' hyperthyroidism. Most clonotypes expanded in thyroid above 0.001 were likewise present in blood.

Sequences were derived from peripheral blood mononuclear cells (PBMCs), sampled at new diagnosis, from a patient treated with antithyroid drugs. The chain has TRBV27 and TRBJ2-7; tentative D call: TRBD2 (6 bases). The origin of this receptor is a man between 40 and 49 years old with Graves disease. Written as DNA, the CDR3 is TGTGCCAGCGGTTTCCTAGCGTCCCGGCCCGAGCAGTACTTC. It encodes CASGFLASRPEQYF.